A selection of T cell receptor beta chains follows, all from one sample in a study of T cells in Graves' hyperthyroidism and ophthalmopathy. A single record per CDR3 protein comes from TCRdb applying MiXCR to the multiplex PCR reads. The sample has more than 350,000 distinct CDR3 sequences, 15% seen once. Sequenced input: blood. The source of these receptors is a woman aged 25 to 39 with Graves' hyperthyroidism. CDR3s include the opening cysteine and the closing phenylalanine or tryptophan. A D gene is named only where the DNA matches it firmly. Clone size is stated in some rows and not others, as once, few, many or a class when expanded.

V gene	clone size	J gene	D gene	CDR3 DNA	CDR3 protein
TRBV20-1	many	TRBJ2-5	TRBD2	TGCAGTGCTCCCCTAGTTGCGGGAGGGGAGACCCAGTACTTC	CSAPLVAGGETQYF
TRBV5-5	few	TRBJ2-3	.	TGTGCCAGCAGCTTGGAGATCGACCCTCCGCCCCGGGGAGATACGCAGTATTTT	CASSLEIDPPPRGDTQYF
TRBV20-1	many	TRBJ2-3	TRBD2	TGCAGTGCGGAGCCTCTAGCGGGAGGATCAGATACGCAGTATTTT	CSAEPLAGGSDTQYF
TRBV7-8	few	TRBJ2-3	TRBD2	TGTGCCAGCAGCGGGGGAGCGGGAGTTTCAGATACGCAGTATTTT	CASSGGAGVSDTQYF
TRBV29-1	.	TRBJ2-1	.	TGCAGCGTTGATAACTCCTACAATGAGCAGTTCTTC	CSVDNSYNEQFF
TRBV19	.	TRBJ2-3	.	TGTGCCAGTAGTCTCTACTCGGGGGGCACAGATACGCAGTATTTT	CASSLYSGGTDTQYF
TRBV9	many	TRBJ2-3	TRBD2	TGTGCCAGCGGCGAACGGGAGGGCGGCACAGATACGCAGTATTTT	CASGEREGGTDTQYF
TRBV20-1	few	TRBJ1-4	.	TGCAGTGCTAGAGGGACAGCTAATGAAAAACTGTTTTTT	CSARGTANEKLFF
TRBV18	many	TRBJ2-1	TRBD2	TGTGCCAGCTCACCGTGGCGGGAGGGGTACAATGAGCAGTTCTTC	CASSPWREGYNEQFF
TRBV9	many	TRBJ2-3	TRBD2	TGTGCCAGCAGCGGATCTAGCGGGAGAAGGGGAGATACGCAGTATTTT	CASSGSSGRRGDTQYF
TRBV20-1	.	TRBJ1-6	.	TGCAGTGCTAGAGATGACCCTAATTCACCCCTCCACTTT	CSARDDPNSPLHF
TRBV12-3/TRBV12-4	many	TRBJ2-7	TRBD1	TGTGCCAGCAGTTTACGAGGACAGGGATACTACGAGCAGTACTTC	CASSLRGQGYYEQYF
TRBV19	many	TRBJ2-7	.	TGTGCCAGCACCGACAGGACCTACGAGCAGTACTTC	CASTDRTYEQYF
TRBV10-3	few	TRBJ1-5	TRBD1	TGTGCCACTCGGGACAGGGCCTATAGCAATCAGCCCCAGCATTTT	CATRDRAYSNQPQHF
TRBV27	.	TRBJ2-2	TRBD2	TGTGCCAGCAGTTTAAGCGGGATCGATGGCGGGGAGCTGTTTTTT	CASSLSGIDGGELFF
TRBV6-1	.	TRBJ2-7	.	TGTGCCAGCCACCCCCCGGGGCAGGGGTTCTCCTACGAGCAGTACTTC	CASHPPGQGFSYEQYF
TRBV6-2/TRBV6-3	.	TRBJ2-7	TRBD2	TGTGCCAGCAGTTACTCGGGACTAGCGGGATACCCCTACGAGCAGTACTTC	CASSYSGLAGYPYEQYF
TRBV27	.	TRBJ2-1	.	TGTGCCAGCAGTTTGGATGCTTGGGTCAATGAGCAGTTCTTC	CASSLDAWVNEQFF
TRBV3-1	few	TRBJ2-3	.	TGTGCCAGCAGCCAAGGGGGGTGGGCCCGCACAGATACGCAGTATTTT	CASSQGGWARTDTQYF
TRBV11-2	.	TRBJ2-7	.	TGTGCCAGCAGCCGGGGGGCGCCCTACGAGCAGTACTTC	CASSRGAPYEQYF
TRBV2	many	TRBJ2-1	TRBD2	TGTGCCAGCAGTGGGATTAGCGGGAAACTCGCCTACAATGAGCAGTTCTTC	CASSGISGKLAYNEQFF
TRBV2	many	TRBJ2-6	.	TGTGCCAGCAGTAGGGACAACTCTGGGGCCAACGTCCTGACTTTC	CASSRDNSGANVLTF
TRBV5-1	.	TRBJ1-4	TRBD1	TGCGCCAGCAGCCTCGACCCAGACAGGGGAAGAGAAAAACTGTTTTTT	CASSLDPDRGREKLFF
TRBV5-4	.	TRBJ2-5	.	TGTGCCAGCAGCTTGCCGAGCCAAGAGACCCAGTACTTC	CASSLPSQETQYF
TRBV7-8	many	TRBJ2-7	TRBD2	TGTGCCAGCAAGAGGACTAGCGGGAGACGGGACCCTTACGAGCAGTACTTC	CASKRTSGRRDPYEQYF
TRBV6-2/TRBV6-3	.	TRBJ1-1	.	TGTGCCAGCAGTTACTCGTACACTGAAGCTTTCTTT	CASSYSYTEAFF
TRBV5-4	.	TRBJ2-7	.	TGTGCCAGCAGCTTGGCCGAGGGCGCCTACGAGCAGTACTTC	CASSLAEGAYEQYF
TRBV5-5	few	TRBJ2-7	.	TGTGCCAGCAGCTTTAGACTGGCCTACGAGCAGTACTTC	CASSFRLAYEQYF
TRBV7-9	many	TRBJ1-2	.	TGTGCCAGCAGCCTCGGCAGGGTAGCTAACTATGGCTACACCTTC	CASSLGRVANYGYTF
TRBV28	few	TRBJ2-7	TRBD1	TGTGCCAGCAGTTTATGGCTGACAGGGACCTACGAGCAGTACTTT	CASSLWLTGTYEQYF
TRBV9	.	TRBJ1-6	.	TGTGCCAGCAGCGTAGGGTTTCAGGGGTATTCACCCCTCCACTTT	CASSVGFQGYSPLHF
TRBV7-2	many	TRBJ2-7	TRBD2	TGTGCCAGCAGCCCGAGTGGTCTAGCGGTCTACGAGCAGTACTTC	CASSPSGLAVYEQYF
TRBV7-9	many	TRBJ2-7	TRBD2	TGTGCCAGCAGTTATGGATCCGGGACTAACGGCTACGAGCAGTACTTC	CASSYGSGTNGYEQYF
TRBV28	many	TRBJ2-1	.	TGTGCCAGCAGTACCCTACTCCAGGAGCAGTTCTTC	CASSTLLQEQFF
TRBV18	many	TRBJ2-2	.	TGTGCCAGCTCACCACCCCAGGACGGCACCGGGGAGCTGTTTTTT	CASSPPQDGTGELFF
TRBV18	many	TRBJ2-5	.	TGTGCCAGCTCGCAGAACCTCCTGGGGAATCAAGAGACCCAGTACTTC	CASSQNLLGNQETQYF
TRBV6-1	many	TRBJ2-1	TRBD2	TGTGCCAGCAGTGAGTTTAGCGGGAGTATGGATAATGAGCAGTTCTTC	CASSEFSGSMDNEQFF
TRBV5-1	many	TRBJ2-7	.	TGCGCCAGCAGCTTCGACGGGATTTCCTACGAGCAGTACTTC	CASSFDGISYEQYF
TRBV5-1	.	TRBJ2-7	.	TGCGCCAGCAGCTTCGTATCTATCCCCGGGGAGCAGTACTTC	CASSFVSIPGEQYF
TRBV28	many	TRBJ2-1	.	TGTGCCAGCAACCCAAGCAAGGGGCGCAGGAATGAGCAGTTCTTC	CASNPSKGRRNEQFF
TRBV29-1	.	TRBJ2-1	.	TGCAGCGCGACAGGGGTAGCGGGTTGGAATGAGCAGTTCTTC	CSATGVAGWNEQFF
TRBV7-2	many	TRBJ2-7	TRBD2	TGTGCCAGCAGCTTTAGCGGGAGGAGAAACGAGCAGTACTTC	CASSFSGRRNEQYF
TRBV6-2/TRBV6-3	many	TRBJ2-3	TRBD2	TGTGCCAGCAGATCCAGCGGGAGCGGCACAGATACGCAGTATTTT	CASRSSGSGTDTQYF